This T cell receptor beta chain was sequenced during a study of blood T cells in healthy people across ages. The use of a sample-barcoded 5' primer and a J-beta primer mix characterized a second PCR of roughly 7 to 12 cycles. TCRdb re-derived calls from the 5' RACE reads in MiXCR, one entry per CDR3 protein. The profile shows around 820,000 distinct CDR3 sequences, 25% of them singletons. Samples had at least 6.5 million PBMCs isolated from them. Germline loops: CDR1 MDHEN, CDR2 SYDVKM. The ends were cut back, 3 bases at V and 3 bases at J, with 8 bases in the middle. The CDR3 is 13 amino acids. These data were also filed under a second study, of T cells of mothers and their children.

The TCR comes from a boy younger than 18 in good health. The specimen was blood. This chain joins TRBV28 and TRBJ1-2; the D gene is possibly TRBD1 (5 bases). The CDR3 DNA reads as TGTGCCAGCAGTTTCGACAGTCACTATGGCTACACCTTC. This translates into CASSFDSHYGYTF.